The 29 T cell receptor beta chains below were found in one sample sequenced in a study of human T cells and chemical hapten exposure. TCRdb re-called the RACE reads through MiXCR, storing one row per CDR3 protein. Altogether under 90,000 distinct CDR3 sequences are present, 8.6% being singletons, with the ten largest covering roughly 1.5%. The time point: healthy volunteer bleed at 6 weeks. Unfractionated whole blood yielded total RNA. The sequenced sample was whole blood. Receptor source: a male donor in good health. Some clones in this sample may be carry-over from other donors' samples.

This chain joins TRBV4-3 and TRBJ1-4; D call uncertain. CDR1 is LGHNA, CDR2 YSLEER, per germline. Trimming left V 0 bases short and J 0 bases short, with 17 bases between. This CDR3 comprises 19 residues. In nucleotides, the CDR3 is TGCGCCAGCAGCCAAGACCGATTCACGCTAGCAACAACTAATGAAAAACTGTTTTTT. Translated, it gives CASSQDRFTLATTNEKLFF.

In this sample, this clonotype turned up many times. The chain recombines TRBV6-5 with TRBJ1-2; weak D call: TRBD1 (5 bases). Germline V gene data show CDR1 as MNHEY and CDR2 as SVGAGI. The length of the CDR3 is 13 residues. The V end was cut by 5 bases, the J end by 7 bases, with 14 bases between. CDR3 sequence (DNA): TGTGCCAGCAGTCGGAGGGGAGAGGGTGGCTACACCTTC. Protein product: CASSRRGEGGYTF.

This clonotype was observed a handful of times. The rearrangement uses TRBV5-6 and TRBJ1-5; TRBD1 agrees at 9 bases. The CDR3 totals 16 residues. CDR1 SGHDT and CDR2 YYEEEE come from the germline V gene. Trimming removed 4 bases from V and 2 bases from J; junction bases left unmatched: 7. For the CDR3, the DNA is TGTGCCAGCAGCCTCACAGGGGGCAGGGGCAATCAGCCCCAGCATTTT. Its translation: CASSLTGGRGNQPQHF.

This sequence joins TRBV20-1 and TRBJ2-7; TRBD1 matches 11 bases. Germline values: CDR1 DFQATT, CDR2 SNEGSKA (reference sequence). CDR3 length: 14 amino acids. The V gene end was trimmed by 4 bases and the J gene end by 3 bases; junction bases not matched to a gene: 5. CDR3 in amino acids: CSAIPGQGDYEQYF. The CDR3 DNA sequence: TGCAGTGCTATTCCGGGACAGGGGGACTACGAGCAGTACTTC.

The chain uses TRBV3-1 and TRBJ1-4; 9 nucleotides line up with TRBD1. CDR1 and CDR2 from the germline V gene are LGHDT and YNNKEL (reference sequence). V shed 4 bases, J shed 8 bases, and the junction held 8 bases outside the gene matches. The CDR3 totals 15 residues. For the CDR3, the DNA is TGTGCCAGCAGCCGGGACAGGGAGCGTAACGAAAAACTGTTTTTT. Protein sequence: CASSRDRERNEKLFF.

The chain joins TRBV27 to TRBJ2-6; D uncertain. The CDR3 extends over 15 amino acids. Germline V gene data show CDR1 as MNHEY and CDR2 as SMNVEV (reference sequence). Trimming stripped 5 bases from V and 8 bases from J, with 16 bases between. In nucleotides, the CDR3 is TGTGCCAGCAGTCCACGGGTTCTTGGAACCAACGTCCTGACTTTC. This gives the protein CASSPRVLGTNVLTF.

The rearrangement uses TRBV18 and TRBJ2-7; possibly TRBD2 for D (6 bases). The length of the CDR3 is 14 residues. CDR1 is KGHSH and CDR2 is LQKENI in the germline V gene. V gave up 6 bases and J gave up 3 bases, with 15 bases separating them. The CDR3 DNA is TGTGCCAGCTCTCCGAGCATGGACTACTACGAGCAGTACTTC. Amino acids: CASSPSMDYYEQYF. The variable domain in full, with the rest retrieved from reference TRBV18 and TRBJ2-7, is NAGVMQNPRHLVRRRGQEARLRCSPMKGHSHVYWYRQLPEEGLKFMVYLQKENIIDESGMPKERFSAEFPKEGPSILRIQQVVRGDSAAYFCASSPSMDYYEQYFGPGTRLTVT.

The V gene is TRBV20-1, the J gene TRBJ2-7; 8 positions agree with TRBD2. The CDR3 is 14 amino acids. Germline V gene sequence: CDR1 DFQATT, CDR2 SNEGSKA (reference sequence). V shed 1 base, J shed 2 bases, and the junction held 4 bases outside the gene matches. The CDR3 protein is CSARGETSAYEQYF. For the CDR3, the DNA is TGCAGTGCTAGAGGGGAGACTAGCGCCTACGAGCAGTACTTC.

In this sample, this clonotype turned up a few times. This chain links TRBV27 with TRBJ1-2; D perhaps matches TRBD1 (5 bases). Per the germline V gene, CDR1 is MNHEY and CDR2 is SMNVEV (reference sequence). Deletions cut 6 bases from V and 4 bases from J, with 9 bases between. The CDR3 is 12 residues long. CDR3 amino acids: CASSDRFYGYTF. CDR3 DNA sequence: TGTGCCAGCAGCGACAGATTCTATGGCTACACCTTC.

This chain joins TRBV7-2 and TRBJ2-2; no clear D gene. The V gene lost 5 bases and the J gene lost 6 bases, with 10 bases spanning the gap. The CDR3 is 13 residues long. Germline assignment: CDR1 SGHTA and CDR2 FQGNSA. CDR3 sequence reads: CASSPPRPGELFF. The CDR3 region has the DNA TGTGCCAGCAGCCCGCCCAGACCCGGGGAGCTGTTTTTT.

This clonotype has ten or more counts. The chain combines TRBV2 with TRBJ1-6; TRBD1 might be the D (5 bases). Looked up from germline, CDR1 is SNHLY and CDR2 is FYNNEI. The CDR3 has 15 amino acids. The V and J ends lost 2 bases and 4 bases respectively, with 9 bases between them. The CDR3 sequence: CASSELREYNSPLHF. The CDR3 region has the DNA TGTGCCAGCAGTGAACTCAGGGAATATAATTCACCCCTCCACTTT.

V is TRBV2 and J is TRBJ1-3; possibly TRBD1 for D (5 bases). CDR3 length: 15 residues. Germline assignment: CDR1 SNHLY and CDR2 FYNNEI. V was trimmed by 8 bases and J by 2 bases, leaving 16 bases between them. The CDR3 region is CASCPGPGPGNTIYF. Written as DNA, the CDR3 is TGTGCCAGCTGCCCGGGACCGGGACCTGGAAACACCATATATTTT.

V usage is TRBV4-2 and J usage is TRBJ2-3; D possibly corresponds to TRBD1 (5 bases). This CDR3 is built from 16 residues. The ends were cut back, 0 bases at V and 2 bases at J, with 12 bases in the middle. CDR1 is LGHNA, CDR2 YNFKEQ, per germline. The CDR3: CASSQEGLYHTDTQYF. The DNA for the CDR3 is TGTGCCAGCAGCCAAGAGGGGCTCTACCACACAGATACGCAGTATTTT.

The genes are TRBV12-3 or TRBV12-4 and TRBJ2-3, with TRBD1 matching over 8 bases. J gave up 4 bases and V 5 bases, and 14 bases lay outside the gene matches. The CDR3 loop spans 17 amino acids. CDR3 protein: CASSHPRQGPGADTQYF. CDR3 nucleotide sequence: TGTGCCAGCAGTCACCCCAGACAGGGGCCGGGCGCAGATACGCAGTATTTT.

This clonotype has ten or more counts. J is TRBJ2-1 and V is TRBV29-1, with 10 bases fitting TRBD2. The CDR3 has 16 residues. V gave up 1 base and J gave up 5 bases; unmatched junction bases: 8. Germline CDR1 SQVTM, CDR2 ANQGSEA. In nucleotides, the CDR3 is TGCAGCGTTGAAGGCCTAGGGACTAGCGCTGACAATGAGCAGTTCTTC. As protein: CSVEGLGTSADNEQFF.

The CDR3 spells CASRGDEQFF. Here the CDR3 DNA reads TGTGCCAGCCGAGGCGATGAGCAGTTCTTC. The genes are TRBV12-3 or TRBV12-4 and TRBJ2-1, with D unresolved. Trimming shortened V by 8 bases and J by 8 bases, and 7 bases separated the two germline ends. CDR3 size: 10 residues.

This clonotype was picked up many times. The genes are TRBV14 and TRBJ2-2; D is perhaps TRBD2 (6 bases). Germline assignment: CDR1 SGHDN and CDR2 FVKESK. This CDR3 is 16 amino acids long. With 0 bases removed from V and 2 bases from J, the gap between germline ends came to 10 bases. The CDR3 DNA reads as TGTGCCAGCAGCCAAGAGTTAGCGGCCAACACCGGGGAGCTGTTTTTT. Amino acids: CASSQELAANTGELFF.

This clonotype was seen more than once but under ten times. The chain links TRBV9 to TRBJ1-6; perhaps TRBD1 as D (5 bases). Trimming removed 4 bases at V and 13 bases at J, with 21 bases between. The V gene's germline CDR1 is SGDLS and CDR2 YYNGEE. This CDR3 comprises 15 residues. The CDR3 region has the DNA TGTGCCAGCAGCTACGACAGTGAAGGGCCCCCCCCCCTCCACTTT. The encoded protein is CASSYDSEGPPPLHF.

The rearrangement links TRBV20-1 to TRBJ2-7; 11 bases are a match to TRBD2. Germline-derived CDR1 and CDR2 are DFQATT and SNEGSKA (reference sequence). V was pared by 5 bases and J by 2 bases, with 8 bases of the junction left unmatched. There are 15 residues in the CDR3. The DNA for the CDR3 is TGCAGTGCTGAAACTAGCGGGAGCACCACCTACGAGCAGTACTTC. Its protein product is CSAETSGSTTYEQYF.

This clonotype was counted between two and nine times. The chain recombines TRBV12-3 or TRBV12-4 with TRBJ2-5; D call uncertain. The CDR3 runs to 13 residues. Trimming stripped 5 bases from V and 3 bases from J, with 10 bases between. The CDR3 here is CASSLGPEETQYF. The CDR3 nucleotides are TGTGCCAGCAGTCTGGGCCCCGAAGAGACCCAGTACTTC.

This clonotype was seen a few times. V gene TRBV6-2 or TRBV6-3 combines with J gene TRBJ1-6, with D perhaps TRBD1 (6 bases). CDR1 is MNHEY and CDR2 is SVGEGT in the germline V gene. The CDR3 has 14 residues. V shed 1 base and J shed 9 bases, with 10 bases lying between them. The CDR3 DNA sequence: TGTGCCAGCAGTTACTTTATAGGGGGTTCACCCCTCCACTTT. It specifies CASSYFIGGSPLHF.

This clonotype was recorded a few times. CDR3 bases: TGTGCCAGCAGCCAATACAGGGGGCGCCCCGCTGGGGCCAACGTCCTGACTTTC. Translation: CASSQYRGRPAGANVLTF. The chain combines TRBV3-1 with TRBJ2-6; 9 bases match TRBD1. The length of the CDR3 is 18 residues. Germline V gene lookup returns CDR1 LGHDT and CDR2 YNNKEL (reference sequence). After removal of 2 bases from V and 2 bases from J, the junction contained 7 bases not matched to a gene.

The rearrangement uses TRBV14 and TRBJ2-4; TRBD1 matches at 7 bases. Germline lookup yields CDR1 SGHDN and CDR2 FVKESK. The CDR3 totals 16 residues. J lost 0 bases, V lost 2 bases, and 4 bases had no gene match. The CDR3 DNA reads TGTGCCAGCAGCCAACGGACAGGCGGAGCCAAAAACATTCAGTACTTC. Protein product: CASSQRTGGAKNIQYF.

This clonotype was counted only a few times. This sequence joins TRBV10-3 and TRBJ2-1; 13 positions match TRBD2. The V and J ends lost 4 bases and 1 base, in that order; junction bases with no gene match: 1. The CDR3 loop spans 16 amino acids. Germline V gene lookup returns CDR1 ENHRY and CDR2 SYGVKD. CDR3: CAISGTSGSSYNEQFF. The CDR3 region has the DNA TGTGCCATCAGTGGGACTAGCGGGAGTTCCTACAATGAGCAGTTCTTC.

This chain connects TRBV28 to TRBJ2-3; a weak D match, TRBD2 (6 bases). Per the germline V gene, CDR1 is MDHEN and CDR2 is SYDVKM. V dropped 3 bases and J dropped 4 bases, with 11 bases sitting between them. The CDR3 is made up of 14 amino acids. The DNA of the CDR3 is TGTGCCAGCAGTTTGGGTGGGACTGCAGATACGCAGTATTTT. Protein sequence: CASSLGGTADTQYF.

The V call is TRBV11-2, the J call TRBJ1-1; D ambiguous. CDR1 SGHAT and CDR2 FQNNGV come from the germline V gene. The length of the CDR3 is 12 residues. Deletions cut 0 bases from V and 4 bases from J, with 3 bases between. CDR3 sequence: CASSLDGTEAFF. In DNA form, the CDR3 reads TGTGCCAGCAGCTTAGATGGCACTGAAGCTTTCTTT.

This clonotype was counted ten times or more. This chain connects TRBV10-3 to TRBJ1-4; D is unresolved. Trimming cost V 3 bases and J 7 bases, with 12 bases left between them. The CDR3 is 14 residues long. Per the germline V gene, CDR1 is ENHRY and CDR2 is SYGVKD. The DNA of the CDR3 is TGTGCCATCAGTGATGAGAGGGAAGGTGAAAAACTGTTTTTT. Encoded protein: CAISDEREGEKLFF.

The chain uses TRBV2 and TRBJ2-1; D not certain. The germline V gene has CDR1 SNHLY and CDR2 FYNNEI. The CDR3 has 11 amino acids. Trimming cost V 7 bases and J 7 bases, with 8 bases left between them. For the CDR3, the DNA is TGTGCCAGCACGTGGGAAAATGAGCAGTTCTTC. Residues: CASTWENEQFF. Looking up the rest from reference TRBV2 and TRBJ2-1 gives the full variable domain: EPEVTQTPSHQVTQMGQEVILRCVPISNHLYFYWYRQILGQKVEFLVSFYNNEISEKSEIFDDQFSVERPDGSNFTLKIRSTKLEDSAMYFCASTWENEQFFGPGTRLTVL.

This clonotype showed up many times. The chain couples TRBV20-1 to TRBJ1-6; no clear D. CDR1 and CDR2 (germline): DFQATT, SNEGSKA (reference sequence). Trimming removed 3 bases from V and 7 bases from J, with 13 bases in between. The CDR3 extends over 14 amino acids. The CDR3 DNA reads as TGCAGTGCTAGTCGGCTAGCACCAAATTCACCCCTCCACTTT. Protein sequence: CSASRLAPNSPLHF.